This TCR beta chain was captured by sequencing in a study of identical twins. After removal of 8 bases from V and 3 bases from J, the junction contained 16 bases not matched to a gene. This CDR3 has 18 amino acids. Germline CDR1 SNHLY, CDR2 FYNNEI. TCRdb re-analysed the 5' RACE reads in MiXCR, keeping a single row per CDR3 protein. The sample holds 500,000 to 600,000 distinct CDR3 sequences, 20% to 25% seen once. Study outcomes and limitations: Memory repertoires lacked the insertion deficit that abundant cord blood beta clonotypes showed.

Comment on this clonotype: Its target is unknown.

This same sample was also taken into another study, of T cells expressing NK-cell markers.

The TCR sequence derives from a woman aged 18 to 35 in good health. The chain joins TRBV2 to TRBJ2-5; 12 nucleotides align to TRBD2. The sequenced sample consisted of CD4+ T cells sorted from blood. CDR3 nucleotide sequence: TGTGCCAGCTCCCGAACCGCTCTAGCGGGAGGGCCGAAAGAGACCCAGTACTTC. Encoded protein: CASSRTALAGGPKETQYF. The full variable domain, in which reference TRBV2 and TRBJ2-5 provide the parts outside the CDR3, is EPEVTQTPSHQVTQMGQEVILRCVPISNHLYFYWYRQILGQKVEFLVSFYNNEISEKSEIFDDQFSVERPDGSNFTLKIRSTKLEDSAMYFCASSRTALAGGPKETQYFGPGTRLLVL.